This T cell receptor beta chain stems from a study of blood T cell repertoires in COVID-19. Germline V lookup: CDR1 KGHDR, CDR2 SFDVKD. Trimming pared 9 bases from V and 5 bases from J, leaving 13 bases between. There are 13 residues in the CDR3. Authors' data handling: Reference gene primer amplification yielded estimated nucleated cell counts. Repertoires were generated with immunoSEQ multiplex PCR, while TCRdb's copy carries only in-frame clones and drops some. D and trimming were read from the DNA, whereas the V and J calls and clone size are those reported in that table. The sample has about 100,000 clones, approximately 80% seen once.

This receptor was obtained from a man aged 45-65 years with active or convalescent COVID-19. Material: peripheral blood. The chain couples TRBV24-1 to TRBJ2-1; D is possibly TRBD2 (6 bases). CDR3 in amino acids: CATDRGKHNEQFF. In DNA form, the CDR3 reads TGTGCCACCGATCGGGGGAAACACAATGAGCAGTTCTTC.